This T cell receptor (beta chain) was recovered during a study of T cells in Graves' hyperthyroidism and ophthalmopathy. In this sample, this clonotype turned up many times. Amplified TCR beta CDR3 regions came from RNA transcripts. The TCR CDR3 was amplified in a first-round RT-PCR using the HTBI primer set. TCRdb called the multiplex PCR reads again in MiXCR, with one record for every CDR3 protein. The sample gives hundreds of thousands of distinct CDR3 sequences, around a sixth of which show up once; 15% to 20% is in the top ten. CDR1 is SNHLY, CDR2 FYNNEI, per germline. Trimming took off 6 bases at V and 1 base at J, with 9 bases between the two ends. The CDR3 has 14 residues.

The chain employs TRBV2 and TRBJ2-2; possibly TRBD2 for D (5 bases). What was sequenced was blood. The sequence came from a woman between 50 and 59 years old with Graves' hyperthyroidism that later progressed to Graves' ophthalmopathy. CDR3: CASRVDWNTGELFF. The CDR3 bases are TGTGCCAGCAGGGTGGACTGGAACACCGGGGAGCTGTTTTTT.